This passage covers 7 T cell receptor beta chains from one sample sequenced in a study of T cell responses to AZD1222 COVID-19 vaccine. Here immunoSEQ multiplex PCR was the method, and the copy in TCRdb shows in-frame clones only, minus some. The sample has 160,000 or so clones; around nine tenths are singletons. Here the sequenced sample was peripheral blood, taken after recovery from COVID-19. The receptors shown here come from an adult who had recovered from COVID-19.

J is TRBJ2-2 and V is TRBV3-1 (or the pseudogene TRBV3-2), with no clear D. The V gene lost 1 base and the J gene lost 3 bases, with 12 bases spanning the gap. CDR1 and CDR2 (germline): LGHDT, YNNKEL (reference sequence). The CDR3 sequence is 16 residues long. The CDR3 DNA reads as TGTGCCAGCAGCCAAGCCCGGCTACCCTACACCGGGGAGCTGTTTTTT. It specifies CASSQARLPYTGELFF.

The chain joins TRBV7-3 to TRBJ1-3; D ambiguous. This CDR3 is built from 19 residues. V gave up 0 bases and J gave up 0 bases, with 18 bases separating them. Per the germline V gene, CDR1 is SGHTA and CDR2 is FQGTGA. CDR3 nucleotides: TGTGCCAGCAGCTTAACGTTCCCGGCGGACTCCCTCTCTGGAAACACCATATATTTT. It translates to CASSLTFPADSLSGNTIYF.

Here the CDR3 DNA reads TGTGCCAGCGCCCTTCCAGGGGGCTCACGGGAAAAACTGTTTTTT. It codes for CASALPGGSREKLFF. This chain uses TRBV28 with TRBJ1-4; the match to TRBD1 covers 8 bases. The CDR3 runs to 15 residues. After removal of 8 bases from V and 8 bases from J, the junction contained 13 bases not matched to a gene. CDR1 is MDHEN, CDR2 SYDVKM, per germline. Full variable domain (outside the CDR3, taken from reference TRBV28 and TRBJ1-4): DVKVTQSSRYLVKRTGEKVFLECVQDMDHENMFWYRQDPGLGLRLIYFSYDVKMKEKGDIPEGYSVSREKKERFSLILESASTNQTSMYLCASALPGGSREKLFFGSGTQLSVL.

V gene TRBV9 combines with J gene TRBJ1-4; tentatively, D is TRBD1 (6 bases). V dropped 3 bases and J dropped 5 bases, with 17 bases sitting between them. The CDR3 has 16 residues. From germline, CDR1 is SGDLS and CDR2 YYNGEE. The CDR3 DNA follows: TGTGCCAGCAGCGAGGATGACAGGCGGGGAAATGAAAAACTGTTTTTT. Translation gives CASSEDDRRGNEKLFF.

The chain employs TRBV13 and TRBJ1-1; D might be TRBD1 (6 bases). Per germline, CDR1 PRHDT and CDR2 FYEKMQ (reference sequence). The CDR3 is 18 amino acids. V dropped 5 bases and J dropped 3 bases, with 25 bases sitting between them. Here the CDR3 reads CASSILSTWGRVDTEAFF. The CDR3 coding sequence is TGTGCCAGCAGCATTCTTAGCACGTGGGGGCGGGTGGACACTGAAGCTTTCTTT.

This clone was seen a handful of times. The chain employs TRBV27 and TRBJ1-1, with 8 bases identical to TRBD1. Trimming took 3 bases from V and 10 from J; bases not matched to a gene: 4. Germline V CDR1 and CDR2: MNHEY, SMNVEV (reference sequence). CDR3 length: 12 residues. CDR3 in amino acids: CASSLTGDLAFF. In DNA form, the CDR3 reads TGTGCCAGCAGTTTGACAGGGGATCTAGCTTTCTTT.

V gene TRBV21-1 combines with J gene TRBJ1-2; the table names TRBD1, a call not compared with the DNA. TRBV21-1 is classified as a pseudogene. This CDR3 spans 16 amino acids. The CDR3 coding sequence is TGTGCCAGCAGCCAAAAGAGACAGGGGGACGACTATGGCTACACCTTC. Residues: CASSQKRQGDDYGYTF.